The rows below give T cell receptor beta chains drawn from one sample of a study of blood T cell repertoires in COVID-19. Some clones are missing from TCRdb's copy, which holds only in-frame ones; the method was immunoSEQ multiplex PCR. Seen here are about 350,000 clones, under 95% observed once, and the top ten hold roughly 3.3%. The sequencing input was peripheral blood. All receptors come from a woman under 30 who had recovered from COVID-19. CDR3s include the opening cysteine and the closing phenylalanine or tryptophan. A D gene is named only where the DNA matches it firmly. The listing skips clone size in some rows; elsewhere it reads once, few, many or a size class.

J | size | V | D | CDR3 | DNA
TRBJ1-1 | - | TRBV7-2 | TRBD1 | CASSLNMGQGTIRAFF | TGTGCCAGCAGCCTGAATATGGGACAGGGGACTATAAGAGCTTTCTTT
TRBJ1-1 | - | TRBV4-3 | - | CASRLAGMGTEAFF | TGCGCTAGCCGATTAGCAGGGATGGGGACTGAAGCTTTCTTT
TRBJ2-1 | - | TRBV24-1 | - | CATSDPWVGGDNEQFF | TGTGCCACCAGTGATCCCTGGGTAGGGGGGGACAATGAGCAGTTCTTC
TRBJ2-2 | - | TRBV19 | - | CASSLGLVGELFF | TGTGCCAGTAGCCTCGGACTTGTCGGGGAGCTGTTTTTT
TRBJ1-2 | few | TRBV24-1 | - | CATSDSQALELYGYTF | TGTGCCACCAGTGATTCACAGGCTCTCGAACTCTATGGCTACACCTTC
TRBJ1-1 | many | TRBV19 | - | CASSIRDMNTEAFF | TGTGCCAGTAGTATTAGAGATATGAACACTGAAGCTTTCTTT
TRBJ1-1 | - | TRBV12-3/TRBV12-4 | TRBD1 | CASSLEQGADF | TGTGCCAGCAGTTTAGAGCAGGGGGCTGACTTT
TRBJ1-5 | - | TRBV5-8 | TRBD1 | CASSLGDRVNQPQHF | TGTGCCAGCAGCTTGGGGGACAGGGTCAATCAGCCCCAGCATTTT
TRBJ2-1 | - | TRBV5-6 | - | CASSLLGGQFF | TGTGCCAGCAGCTTGTTAGGGGGGCAGTTCTTC
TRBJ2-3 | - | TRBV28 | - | CASTLAGNRYTQYF | TGTGCCAGCACCCTAGCAGGAAACAGATATACGCAGTATTTT
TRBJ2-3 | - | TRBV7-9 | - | CASSLSAGADTQYF | TGTGCCAGCAGCTTATCGGCAGGGGCAGATACGCAGTATTTT
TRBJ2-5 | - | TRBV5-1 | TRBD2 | CASSGPSGEETQYF | TGCGCCAGCAGCGGACCTAGCGGGGAAGAGACCCAGTACTTC
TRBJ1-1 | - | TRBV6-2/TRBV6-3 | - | CASSRDRPEAFF | TGTGCCAGCAGTCGCGACAGGCCTGAAGCTTTCTTT
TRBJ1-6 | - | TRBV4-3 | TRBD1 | CASTPGQYNSPLHF | TGCGCCAGCACACCGGGACAGTATAATTCACCCCTCCACTTT
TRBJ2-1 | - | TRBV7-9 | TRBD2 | CASRLAGGINEQFF | TGTGCCAGCAGGCTAGCGGGAGGGATCAATGAGCAGTTCTTC
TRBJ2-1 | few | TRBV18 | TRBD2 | CASSPRTSGGHEQFF | TGTGCCAGCTCACCACGGACTAGCGGGGGCCATGAGCAGTTCTTC
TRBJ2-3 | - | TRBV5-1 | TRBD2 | CASSVGTSGDTQYF | TGCGCCAGCAGCGTCGGGACTAGCGGCGATACGCAGTATTTT
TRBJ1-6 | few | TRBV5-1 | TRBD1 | CASSAETGTLHF | TGCGCCAGCAGCGCCGAGACAGGGACCCTCCACTTT
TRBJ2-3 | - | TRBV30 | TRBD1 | CAWIEGQGVDTQYF | TGTGCCTGGATAGAGGGACAGGGGGTGGATACGCAGTATTTT
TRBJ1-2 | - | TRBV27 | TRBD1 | CASSLGTGLGYTF | TGTGCCAGCAGTTTAGGGACAGGGCTCGGCTACACCTTC
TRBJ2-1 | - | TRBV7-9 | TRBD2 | CASSLGTSGLGNEQFF | TGTGCCAGCAGCTTGGGGACTAGCGGGCTGGGGAATGAGCAGTTCTTC
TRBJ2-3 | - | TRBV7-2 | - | CASSPAGAADTQYF | TGTGCCAGCAGTCCAGCGGGCGCGGCAGATACGCAGTATTTT
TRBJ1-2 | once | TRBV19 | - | CASSIDVGVPAVSGYTF | TGTGCCAGTAGTATCGACGTCGGGGTCCCAGCGGTCTCAGGCTACACCTTC
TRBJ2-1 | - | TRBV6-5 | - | CASSYKQGSNEQFF | TGTGCCAGCAGTTACAAACAGGGAAGCAATGAGCAGTTCTTC
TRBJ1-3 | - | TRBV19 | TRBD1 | CASSTSDRDGNTIYF | TGTGCCAGTAGTACCTCAGACAGGGATGGAAACACCATATATTTT
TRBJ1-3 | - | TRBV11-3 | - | CASSPHPTADSGNTIYF | TGTGCCAGCAGCCCCCACCCAACCGCAGACTCTGGAAACACCATATATTTT
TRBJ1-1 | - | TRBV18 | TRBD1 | CASSMDRGVAEAFF | TGTGCCAGCTCAATGGACAGGGGGGTGGCTGAAGCTTTCTTT
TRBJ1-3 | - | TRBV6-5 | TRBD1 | CASSRDREYVDTIYF | TGTGCCAGCAGTCGGGACAGGGAGTATGTCGACACCATATATTTT
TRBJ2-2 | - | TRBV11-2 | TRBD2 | CASSLAPGGGESGELFF | TGTGCCAGCAGCTTAGCCCCAGGCGGGGGGGAGAGCGGGGAGCTGTTTTTT